The 26 T cell receptor beta chains below come from one sample, sequenced in a study of cytomegalovirus exposure and HLA in healthy donors. A multiplex PCR was run with 60 Vbeta primers and 13 Jbeta primers. Here immunoSEQ multiplex PCR was the method, and the copy in TCRdb shows in-frame clones only, minus some. This table has under 130,000 clones, nearly 80% appearing once. The sequencing sample was made of PBMCs. These receptors were collected from a man aged 30-40 years in good health and CMV-seronegative.

The V and J genes are TRBV19 and TRBJ2-1; 8 positions match TRBD2. The V gene end was trimmed by 4 bases and the J gene end by 4 bases; junction bases not matched to a gene: 6. CDR1 is LNHDA and CDR2 is SQIVND in the germline V gene (reference sequence). This CDR3 region has 15 residues. In DNA, the CDR3 is TGTGCCAGTAGTACTCATAGCGGGAATTACAATGAGCAGTTCTTC. It specifies CASSTHSGNYNEQFF.

The V gene is TRBV7-2, the J gene TRBJ1-5; the match to TRBD1 covers 7 bases. Germline V gene sequence: CDR1 SGHTA, CDR2 FQGNSA. Losses at the gene ends were 2 bases for V and 3 bases for J; bases not matched to a gene: 7. This CDR3 is built from 16 residues. Here the CDR3 reads CASSLRATGFNQPQHF. In DNA form, the CDR3 reads TGTGCCAGCAGCTTACGTGCGACAGGGTTCAATCAGCCCCAGCATTTT. The full variable domain, with the rest looked up from reference TRBV7-2 and TRBJ1-5, is GAGVSQSPSNKVTEKGKDVELRCDPISGHTALYWYRQSLGQGLEFLIYFQGNSAPDKSGLPSDRFSAERTGGSVSTLTIQRTQQEDSAVYLCASSLRATGFNQPQHFGDGTRLSIL.

The genes are TRBV9 and TRBJ2-1, with D possibly matching TRBD2 (6 bases). The V and J ends lost 4 bases and 9 bases respectively, with 14 bases between them. This CDR3 contains 13 residues. CDR1 is SGDLS, CDR2 YYNGEE, per germline. For the CDR3, the DNA is TGTGCCAGCAGCCCCGGAGGGTGGCGTGAGCAGTTCTTC. Translation: CASSPGGWREQFF.

This clone came up once. The J gene is TRBJ1-2, the V gene TRBV4-1, with 8 bases lining up with TRBD1. The V and J ends lost 2 bases and 0 bases, in that order; junction bases with no gene match: 11. From germline, CDR1 is MGHRA and CDR2 YSYEKL. The CDR3 is 18 residues long. DNA of the CDR3: TGCGCCAGCAGCCAACCCACCAGGGGGCGAGATTCTAACTATGGCTACACCTTC. This codes for CASSQPTRGRDSNYGYTF.

CDR3 DNA sequence: TGTGCCATCAGTGGAGGCGGCAGCTCCTACAATGAGCAGTTCTTC. Translation gives CAISGGGSSYNEQFF. The rearrangement links TRBV10-3 to TRBJ2-1; no firm D call. The ends were cut back, 4 bases at V and 0 bases at J, with 10 bases in the middle. Germline-derived CDR1 and CDR2 are ENHRY and SYGVKD. This CDR3 is built from 15 residues.

This chain joins TRBV5-4 and TRBJ2-2, with 10 nucleotides matching TRBD2. CDR1 and CDR2 (germline): SGHNT, YYREEE (reference sequence). The V and J ends lost 5 bases and 3 bases, in that order; junction bases with no gene match: 10. The CDR3 covers 17 residues. CDR3 protein: CASSPAGGLVYTGELFF. The CDR3 coding sequence is TGTGCCAGCAGTCCAGCGGGAGGGCTTGTCTACACCGGGGAGCTGTTTTTT.

The chain combines TRBV6-1 with TRBJ2-3; D is unresolved. The CDR3 is 14 amino acids. The ends were cut back, 4 bases at V and 1 base at J, with 9 bases in the middle. CDR1 is MNHNS and CDR2 is SASEGT in the germline V gene. DNA of the CDR3: TGTGCCAGCAGTGTCGCGGCGGGCACAGATACGCAGTATTTT. It codes for CASSVAAGTDTQYF.

The rearrangement joins TRBV28 to TRBJ2-7; maybe TRBD2 (7 bases). V was clipped by 1 base and J by 9 bases, with 31 bases between them. Germline-derived CDR1 and CDR2 are MDHEN and SYDVKM. The CDR3 contains 19 residues. The DNA for the CDR3 is TGTGCCAGCAGTTTATTTCTAACGGGGCCGCGGGGGCGGTCGCGGGGGCAGTACTTC. Its translation is CASSLFLTGPRGRSRGQYF.

The chain has TRBV6-5 and TRBJ2-1, with 15 bases lining up with TRBD2. With 4 bases clipped from V and 7 bases from J, the junction kept 5 bases outside the gene matches. Per germline, CDR1 MNHEY and CDR2 SVGAGI. The CDR3 spans 16 residues. CDR3 residues: CASSFGTSGGRNEQFF. The CDR3 nucleotides read TGTGCCAGCAGTTTTGGGACTAGCGGGGGGCGGAATGAGCAGTTCTTC.

This clone was seen once. This chain links TRBV4-3 with TRBJ2-4, with TRBD2 matching 8 bases. CDR3 length: 14 residues. Unmatched junction bases numbered 6, after V lost 4 bases and J lost 7 bases. In germline, CDR1 is LGHNA, CDR2 YSLEER. CDR3 in amino acids: CASSRREGGNIQYF. CDR3 sequence (DNA): TGCGCCAGCAGCCGCCGGGAGGGCGGGAACATTCAGTACTTC.

V gene TRBV5-5 combines with J gene TRBJ2-6; D perhaps matches TRBD2 (5 bases). CDR1 is SGHKS and CDR2 is YYEKEE in the germline V gene (reference sequence). Trimming cost V 0 bases and J 1 base, with 5 bases left between them. This CDR3 is 15 amino acids long. The CDR3 nucleotides are TGTGCCAGCAGCTTGGGCGGGTCTGGGGCCAACGTCCTGACTTTC. Protein product: CASSLGGSGANVLTF.

CDR3 sequence: CASSFWVRSGGYTF. CDR3 nucleotide sequence: TGTGCCAGCAGCTTCTGGGTCCGCAGCGGCGGCTACACCTTC. V gene TRBV5-8 combines with J gene TRBJ1-2; D not resolved. V shed 2 bases and J shed 8 bases, with 16 bases lying between them. This CDR3 region has 14 residues. Germline V gene data show CDR1 as SGHTS and CDR2 as YDEGEE.

V gene TRBV11-2 combines with J gene TRBJ2-3, with D possibly TRBD2 on 6 matching bases. V lost 6 bases to trimming and J lost 1 base, with 14 bases between them. The germline V gene encodes CDR1 SGHAT and CDR2 FQNNGV. This CDR3 is built from 15 residues. The CDR3 loop is CASSRTGGGTDTQYF. The CDR3 DNA is TGTGCCAGCAGTCGGACCGGGGGTGGCACAGATACGCAGTATTTT.

This rearrangement joins TRBV27 to TRBJ2-4, with TRBD2 as a possible D gene (6 bases). Germline V gene data show CDR1 as MNHEY and CDR2 as SMNVEV (reference sequence). With 1 base removed from V and 1 base from J, the gap between germline ends came to 8 bases. The CDR3 consists of 15 residues. This chain's CDR3 is CASSLWGDAKNIQYF. The DNA for the CDR3 is TGTGCCAGCAGTTTATGGGGGGATGCCAAAAACATTCAGTACTTC.

The V call is TRBV19, the J call TRBJ2-2, with a weak D call TRBD2 (5 bases). The ends were cut back, 9 bases at V and 0 bases at J, with 14 bases in the middle. CDR1 and CDR2 from the germline V gene are LNHDA and SQIVND (reference sequence). This CDR3 contains 15 residues. The CDR3 here is CASRIGGANTGELFF. The CDR3 DNA is TGTGCCAGCAGAATTGGAGGAGCGAACACCGGGGAGCTGTTTTTT.

This clone occurred a few times. V usage is TRBV28 and J usage is TRBJ1-2, with 8 positions matching TRBD1. Germline V gene data show CDR1 as MDHEN and CDR2 as SYDVKM. V shed 1 base, J shed 8 bases, and the junction held 3 bases outside the gene matches. This CDR3 has 13 amino acids. The CDR3 here is CASSLSTGVGYTF. CDR3 in DNA: TGTGCCAGCAGTTTATCGACAGGGGTCGGCTACACCTTC.

The genes are TRBV19 and TRBJ1-3; D not certain. The CDR3 is made up of 16 amino acids. Germline values: CDR1 LNHDA, CDR2 SQIVND (reference sequence). Trimming removed 6 bases from V and 4 bases from J, with 19 bases in between. The CDR3 loop reads CASRPSTGMGGNTIYF. The CDR3 DNA is TGTGCCAGTAGACCGTCGACGGGGATGGGAGGAAACACCATATATTTT.

The CDR3 DNA follows: TGTGCCAGCAGCTTAGGACCGGGGGAAGCTTTCTTT. This gives the protein CASSLGPGEAFF. This chain uses TRBV7-2 with TRBJ1-1; D gene ambiguous. V shed 1 base and J shed 8 bases, with 8 bases lying between them. Per germline, CDR1 SGHTA and CDR2 FQGNSA. This CDR3 contains 12 residues.

The chain links TRBV9 to TRBJ2-5, with 9 bases identical to TRBD2. The CDR3 runs 15 residues. J gave up 11 bases and V 0 bases, and 11 bases lay outside the gene matches. In germline, CDR1 is SGDLS, CDR2 YYNGEE. CDR3 protein: CASSVDGTSSYEQYF. DNA of the CDR3: TGTGCCAGCAGCGTAGATGGGACTAGCTCTTATGAGCAGTACTTC.

The rearrangement uses TRBV29-1 and TRBJ2-1; D ambiguous. With 7 bases removed from V and 5 bases from J, the gap between germline ends came to 15 bases. From germline, CDR1 is SQVTM and CDR2 ANQGSEA. The CDR3 runs 13 residues. Here the CDR3 DNA reads TGCAGCGCTCTCATGGCCCCCCACAATGAGCAGTTCTTC. As protein: CSALMAPHNEQFF.

The V gene is TRBV5-6, the J gene TRBJ1-5; possible D gene TRBD1, 5 bases. Germline V gives CDR1 SGHDT, CDR2 YYEEEE. V shed 4 bases and J shed 0 bases, with 20 bases lying between them. There are 18 residues in the CDR3. The CDR3 DNA is TGTGCCAGCAGCCGGAGGTTTTCCGGGGGTTATAGCAATCAGCCCCAGCATTTT. Its translation is CASSRRFSGGYSNQPQHF.

J is TRBJ1-4 and V is TRBV5-1; no clear D gene. The germline CDR1 and CDR2 sequences are SGHRS and YFSETQ. V lost 0 bases, J lost 6 bases, and 12 bases lay in between. This CDR3 is 15 amino acids long. The CDR3 here is CASSLAAGGDEKLFF. CDR3 DNA: TGCGCCAGCAGCTTGGCAGCAGGAGGTGATGAAAAACTGTTTTTT.

This clone came up once. The chain has TRBV19 and TRBJ2-3; 7 bases match TRBD1. V shed 1 base, J shed 6 bases, and the junction held 7 bases outside the gene matches. Germline CDR1 is LNHDA and CDR2 is SQIVND (reference sequence). This CDR3 region has 15 residues. CDR3 loop: CASSIVGTASDTQYF. For the CDR3, the DNA is TGTGCCAGTAGTATAGTGGGGACAGCATCGGATACGCAGTATTTT.

The rearrangement links TRBV2 to TRBJ1-1; the D gene is possibly TRBD1 (6 bases). The germline CDR1 and CDR2 sequences are SNHLY and FYNNEI. V lost 6 bases and J lost 4, with 15 bases in between. The CDR3 spans 14 residues. The DNA of the CDR3 is TGTGCCAGCAGAAGGACAGTATCGATCACTGAAGCTTTCTTT. Translated: CASRRTVSITEAFF.

The chain's CDR3 is CASSSGQGLGTEAFF. The CDR3 bases are TGTGCCAGCAGCTCCGGACAGGGGTTGGGCACTGAAGCTTTCTTT. The chain employs TRBV7-6 and TRBJ1-1, with 9 positions matching TRBD1. CDR1 and CDR2 (germline): SGHVS, FNYEAQ. The CDR3 runs 15 residues. Losses at the gene ends were 4 bases for V and 4 bases for J; bases not matched to a gene: 7. Full variable domain (outside the CDR3, taken from reference TRBV7-6 and TRBJ1-1): GAGVSQSPRYKVTKRGQDVALRCDPISGHVSLYWYRQALGQGPEFLTYFNYEAQQDKSGLPNDRFSAERPEGSISTLTIQRTEQRDSAMYRCASSSGQGLGTEAFFGQGTRLTVV.

In DNA form, the CDR3 reads TGTGCCAGCAGCCGGGACAGGGCCTCCTACGAGCAGTACTTC. Translation: CASSRDRASYEQYF. The chain uses TRBV28 and TRBJ2-7; TRBD1 agrees at 9 bases. Trimming at V came to 6 bases and at J to 0 bases, leaving 3 bases not matched to a gene. Germline V gene data show CDR1 as MDHEN and CDR2 as SYDVKM. This CDR3 contains 14 residues.